This TCR beta chain was sequenced during a study of cytomegalovirus exposure and HLA in healthy donors. Study results and limitations: Confirmation in vitro established that three CMV-associated chains were specific for CMV antigens.

Details on this clone: Antigen unknown.

The V gene lost 5 bases and the J gene lost 2 bases, with 10 bases spanning the gap. CDR3 size: 14 residues. CDR1 is SGHVS and CDR2 is FQNEAQ in the germline V gene. The PCR made use of 60 Vbeta and 13 Jbeta primers. TCRdb's table, derived via immunoSEQ multiplex PCR, lists solely in-frame clones and lacks some. The data contain approximately 180,000 clones, 65% to 75% of them singletons. The chain combines TRBV7-8 with TRBJ1-3; maybe TRBD1 (6 bases). The origin of this receptor is a human donor in good health. Material for sequencing was PBMCs. Here the CDR3 reads CASSLRQAGNTIYF. As DNA, the CDR3 is TGTGCCAGCAGCCTAAGACAGGCTGGAAACACCATATATTTT.